The 8 T cell receptor beta chains presented below share a single source sample, sequenced in a study of beta chain features in type 1 diabetes. The isolated RNA, all of it, was reverse transcribed, so expressed TCRB transcripts were what got sequenced. Data came from immunoSEQ multiplex PCR; TCRdb stores just in-frame clones and leaves some out. Of roughly 45,000 clones in the sample, 50% were seen once. Sequencing was performed on stem cell memory CD4+ T cells from blood. These receptors originate from a young woman in good health.

This sequence joins TRBV7-9 and TRBJ2-7; no definite D call. V was clipped by 1 base and J by 6 bases, with 13 bases between them. The germline V gene encodes CDR1 SEHNR and CDR2 FQNEAQ (reference sequence). This CDR3 is built from 14 residues. The CDR3 DNA sequence: TGTGCCAGCAGCTTAGGAGGCACCATAGGCGAGCAGTACTTC. It yields the protein CASSLGGTIGEQYF.

The V call is TRBV5-4, the J call TRBJ2-7, with TRBD2 matching 10 bases. From germline, CDR1 is SGHNT and CDR2 YYREEE (reference sequence). V lost 0 bases to trimming and J lost 0 bases; unmatched junction nucleotides: 0. There are 15 residues in the CDR3. CDR3 sequence: CASSLASGSSYEQYF. As DNA, the CDR3 is TGTGCCAGCAGCTTGGCTAGCGGGAGCTCCTACGAGCAGTACTTC.

The chain carries TRBV28 and TRBJ2-7; 14 nucleotides match TRBD2. The CDR3 has 16 residues. Germline values: CDR1 MDHEN, CDR2 SYDVKM. The ends lost 7 bases at V and 3 bases at J; junction bases unmatched: 8. CDR3 DNA: TGTGCCAGCACCTCGGGACTAGCGGGAGCCCTCTACGAGCAGTACTTC. This codes for CASTSGLAGALYEQYF.

This clone has a handful of counts. J is TRBJ1-5 and V is TRBV19, with D tentatively TRBD1 (6 bases). This CDR3 comprises 14 residues. Trimming removed 7 bases at V and 2 bases at J, with 12 bases between. Germline values: CDR1 LNHDA, CDR2 SQIVND (reference sequence). Here the CDR3 reads CASKQGVGNQPQHF. The CDR3 DNA follows: TGTGCCAGTAAACAGGGAGTAGGCAATCAGCCCCAGCATTTT.

This clone was seen more than once but under ten times. The CDR3, as DNA: TGTGCCAGCAGCCCTAGGACTAGCGGGAGGCTGAGCTCCTACAATGAGCAGTTCTTC. This sequence encodes CASSPRTSGRLSSYNEQFF. The chain uses TRBV4-2 and TRBJ2-1; 14 positions match TRBD2. The CDR3 length is 19 residues. The trim removed 4 bases at V and 0 bases at J, leaving 8 bases unmatched. Germline assignment: CDR1 LGHNA and CDR2 YNFKEQ.

The chain recombines TRBV18 with TRBJ1-2, with unresolved D. This CDR3 spans 14 amino acids. V lost 4 bases, J lost 7 bases, and 16 bases lay in between. The germline V gene has CDR1 KGHSH and CDR2 LQKENI. CDR3 protein: CASSRTGKGSGYTF. CDR3 bases: TGTGCCAGCTCACGAACCGGGAAGGGAAGTGGCTACACCTTC.

This clone was picked up a small number of times. The J gene is TRBJ2-5, the V gene TRBV5-4; TRBD2 agrees at 7 bases. The CDR3 consists of 13 residues. Trimming cost V 1 base and J 4 bases; bases outside gene matches: 1. Germline V gives CDR1 SGHNT, CDR2 YYREEE (reference sequence). The CDR3 sequence: CASSLREGETQYF. As DNA, the CDR3 is TGTGCCAGCAGCTTGAGGGAGGGAGAGACCCAGTACTTC.

The gene calls are TRBV6-6 and TRBJ1-2; 7 bases are a match to TRBD1. The CDR3 length is 14 residues. After removal of 5 bases from V and 1 base from J, the junction contained 4 bases not matched to a gene. Germline V gene lookup returns CDR1 MNHNY and CDR2 SVGAGI (reference sequence). The CDR3 nucleotides read TGTGCCAGCAGTAACCGGGACAGTAACTATGGCTACACCTTC. This codes for CASSNRDSNYGYTF.